Each of the 4 T cell receptor beta chains below was sequenced from the same sample in a study of blood T cell repertoires in COVID-19. Some clones are missing from TCRdb's copy, which holds only in-frame ones; the method was immunoSEQ multiplex PCR. The sample consists of approximately 170,000 clones, about 88% of them appearing once. The specimen sequenced was peripheral blood. The receptors come from a man aged 55 to 70 with active or convalescent COVID-19.

The gene calls are TRBV25-1 and TRBJ2-3; 12 bases agree with TRBD2. Germline V gene lookup returns CDR1 MGHDK and CDR2 SYGVNS. Trimming cost V 4 bases and J 4 bases; bases outside gene matches: 6. The CDR3 totals 16 residues. CDR3 sequence reads: CASSAFLAGGPDTQYF. In DNA, the CDR3 is TGTGCCAGCAGTGCATTCCTAGCGGGAGGGCCAGATACGCAGTATTTT.

The V call is TRBV2, the J call TRBJ1-2; maybe TRBD1 (5 bases). Germline values: CDR1 SNHLY, CDR2 FYNNEI. This CDR3 is 14 amino acids long. Trimming took off 2 bases at V and 4 bases at J, with 11 bases between the two ends. The CDR3 nucleotides read TGTGCCAGCAGTGAACTGACAGCCGTCTATGGCTACACCTTC. It yields the protein CASSELTAVYGYTF.

The J gene is TRBJ2-1, the V gene TRBV10-1; 8 bases align to TRBD2. Germline loops: CDR1 WNHNN, CDR2 SYGVQD (reference sequence). Losses at the gene ends were 6 bases for V and 2 bases for J; bases not matched to a gene: 3. The CDR3 has 14 amino acids. Here the CDR3 reads CASSPGGTYNEQFF. In DNA, the CDR3 is TGCGCCAGCAGCCCGGGAGGGACCTACAATGAGCAGTTCTTC.

The chain recombines TRBV5-4 with TRBJ2-1; 12 positions match TRBD2. Trimming cost V 4 bases and J 0 bases; bases outside gene matches: 2. The CDR3 is made up of 16 amino acids. CDR1 is SGHNT and CDR2 is YYREEE in the germline V gene (reference sequence). CDR3 nucleotides: TGTGCCAGCAGCCCTAGCGGGAGGGCCTCCTACAATGAGCAGTTCTTC. Protein product: CASSPSGRASYNEQFF.